This T cell receptor beta chain was sequenced for a study of regulatory T cells in long-lasting Graves disease. Points from the study as a whole: In persistent patients, shared public clonotypes (roughly 2,800) outnumbered those in new patients (around 1,000).

Through Arm-PCR of CDR3 regions and iRepertoire HTBI primers, TCR beta libraries were built. TCRdb re-derived calls from the multiplex PCR reads in MiXCR, one entry per CDR3 protein. The sample includes roughly 360,000 distinct CDR3 sequences, 12% of them seen just once. Regarding time point: newly diagnosed GD, antithyroid drugs for less than 3 months. Preparation of the TCR library used RNA extracted from PBMCs. This clonotype was seen only a few times. Its antigen is unidentified. J lost 4 bases, V lost 9 bases, and 19 bases had no gene match. Germline CDR1 is ENHRY and CDR2 is SYGVKD. The CDR3 spans 19 residues. The sample also formed part of further work on T cells in Graves' hyperthyroidism and ophthalmopathy. That paper adds: Patients showing uncontrolled infection, other autoimmune disease, pregnancy or lactation were ineligible.

The sequence came from a woman aged 18-35 years with Graves disease. Here the sequenced sample was peripheral blood mononuclear cells (PBMCs), taken at new diagnosis, from a patient treated with antithyroid drugs. The rearrangement links TRBV10-3 to TRBJ1-5; 12 nucleotides align to TRBD1. The CDR3 region is CAIREGPRDRGLGNQPQHF. CDR3 bases: TGTGCCATAAGAGAGGGTCCCCGGGACAGGGGGCTTGGGAATCAGCCCCAGCATTTT.